The TCR beta chain under discussion was sequenced for a study of blood T cell repertoires in COVID-19. Study as a whole: Sites in the United States, Italy and Spain provided acute and convalescent COVID-19 samples. T cells, B-cell-depleted T cells, or PBMCs provided the cDNA or gDNA that served as material.

This clone was picked up one time. V was shortened by 8 bases and J by 0 bases, with 11 bases between the two germline ends. This CDR3 contains 14 residues. CDR1 MDHEN and CDR2 SYDVKM come from the germline V gene. In the original workflow: By means of reference gene primer amplification, nucleated cell counts were estimated. Clones were sequenced by immunoSEQ multiplex PCR, and TCRdb holds only the in-frame ones, with some missing. D and trimming come from the DNA, and the V and J calls and clone size come from that table. The data show fewer than 500,000 clones, about 89% seen once. The rearrangement links TRBV28 to TRBJ1-3; the D is unclear. The material sequenced was peripheral blood. This TCR was recovered from a woman in her twenties or thirties with acute or convalescent COVID-19. CDR3 sequence (DNA): TGTGCCAGCGGGAGGACCGGCTCTGGAAACACCATATATTTT. Its protein is CASGRTGSGNTIYF. Full variable domain (missing parts from reference TRBV28 and TRBJ1-3): DVKVTQSSRYLVKRTGEKVFLECVQDMDHENMFWYRQDPGLGLRLIYFSYDVKMKEKGDIPEGYSVSREKKERFSLILESASTNQTSMYLCASGRTGSGNTIYFGEGSWLTVV.